The clone carrying this T cell receptor beta chain was seen only a few times. The sample comes from a study of T cells after yellow fever vaccination. TCRdb redid the calling of the 5' RACE reads with MiXCR, one entry per CDR3 protein. The table shows about 45,000 distinct CDR3 sequences, with under 8% occurring only once. Germline assignment: CDR1 SGHVS and CDR2 FNYEAQ. The CDR3 sequence is 14 residues long. V was trimmed by 1 base and J by 3 bases, leaving 10 bases between them. This clonotype was sampled from a man aged 30 to 39 who received the YFV17D yellow fever vaccine. The chain is built from TRBV7-6 and TRBJ2-7; no firm D call. The sequenced sample was CD8+ T cells not binding an NS4B(214-222) dextramer, sorted from PBMCs, obtained 45 days after the yellow fever booster vaccination. CDR3 amino acids: CASSLEHTFYEQYF. The CDR3 bases are TGTGCCAGCAGCTTAGAACACACTTTCTACGAGCAGTACTTC.